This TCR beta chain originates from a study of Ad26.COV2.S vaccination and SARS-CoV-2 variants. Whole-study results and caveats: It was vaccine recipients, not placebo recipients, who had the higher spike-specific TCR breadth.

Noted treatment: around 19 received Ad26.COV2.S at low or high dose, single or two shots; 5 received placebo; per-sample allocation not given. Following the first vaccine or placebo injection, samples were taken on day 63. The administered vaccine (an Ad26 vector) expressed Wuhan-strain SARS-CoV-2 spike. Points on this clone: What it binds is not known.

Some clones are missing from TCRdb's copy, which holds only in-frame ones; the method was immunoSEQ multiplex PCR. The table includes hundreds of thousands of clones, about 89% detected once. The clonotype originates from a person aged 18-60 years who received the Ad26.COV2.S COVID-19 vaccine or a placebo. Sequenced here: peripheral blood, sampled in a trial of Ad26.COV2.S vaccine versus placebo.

Written as DNA, the CDR3 is TGTGCCAGCAGTGGGGGACTAGCGGCCCTCGCCTCCTACGAGCAGTACTTC. It codes for CASSGGLAALASYEQYF. This chain links TRBV2 with TRBJ2-7; TRBD2 agrees at 11 bases. CDR1 SNHLY and CDR2 FYNNEI come from the germline V gene. The J segment lost 0 bases and the V segment lost 4 bases, leaving 8 bases of the junction unmatched. There are 17 residues in the CDR3.